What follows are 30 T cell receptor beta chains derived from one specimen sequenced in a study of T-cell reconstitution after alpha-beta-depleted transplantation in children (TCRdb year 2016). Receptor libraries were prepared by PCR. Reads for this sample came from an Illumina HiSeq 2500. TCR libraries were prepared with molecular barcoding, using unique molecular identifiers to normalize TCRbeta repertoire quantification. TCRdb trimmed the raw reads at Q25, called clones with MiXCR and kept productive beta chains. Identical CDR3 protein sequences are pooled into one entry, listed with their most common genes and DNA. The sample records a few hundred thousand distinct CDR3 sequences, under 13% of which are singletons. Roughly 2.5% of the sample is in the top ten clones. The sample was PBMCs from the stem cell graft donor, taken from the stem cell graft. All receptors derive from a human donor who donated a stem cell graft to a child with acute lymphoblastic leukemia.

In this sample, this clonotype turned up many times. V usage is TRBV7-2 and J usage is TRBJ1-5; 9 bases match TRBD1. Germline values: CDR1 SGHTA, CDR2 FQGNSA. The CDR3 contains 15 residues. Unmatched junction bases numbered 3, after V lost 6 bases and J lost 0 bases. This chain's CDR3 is CASRPDRGSNQPQHF. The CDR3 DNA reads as TGTGCCAGCAGACCGGACAGGGGTAGCAATCAGCCCCAGCATTTT.

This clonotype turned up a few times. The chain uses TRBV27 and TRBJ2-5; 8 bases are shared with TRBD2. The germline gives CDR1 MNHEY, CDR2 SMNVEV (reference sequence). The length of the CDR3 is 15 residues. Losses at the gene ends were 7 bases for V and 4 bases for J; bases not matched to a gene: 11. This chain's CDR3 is CASTPAGLAGETQYF. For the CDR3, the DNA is TGTGCCAGCACCCCCGCTGGGCTAGCGGGAGAGACCCAGTACTTC.

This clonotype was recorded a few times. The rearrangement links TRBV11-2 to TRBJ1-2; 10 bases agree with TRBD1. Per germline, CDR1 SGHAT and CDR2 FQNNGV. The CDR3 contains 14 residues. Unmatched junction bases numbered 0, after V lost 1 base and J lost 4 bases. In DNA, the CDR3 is TGTGCCAGCAGCTTAGGGACAGGGGGCTATGGCTACACCTTC. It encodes CASSLGTGGYGYTF.

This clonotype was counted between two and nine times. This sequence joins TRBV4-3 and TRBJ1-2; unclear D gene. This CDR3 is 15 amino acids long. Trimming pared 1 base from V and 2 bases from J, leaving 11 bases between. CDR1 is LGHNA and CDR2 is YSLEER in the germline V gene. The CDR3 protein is CASSQGVPGNYGYTF. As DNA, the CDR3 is TGCGCCAGCAGCCAAGGGGTACCGGGGAACTATGGCTACACCTTC.

In DNA form, the CDR3 reads TGTGCCAGCAGTTCGAGGGAGGGCCGACAAGAGACCCAGTACTTC. Its translation: CASSSREGRQETQYF. The genes are TRBV12-3 or TRBV12-4 and TRBJ2-5, with TRBD2 identical over 7 bases. This CDR3 has 15 amino acids. With V trimmed by 4 bases and J by 2 bases, 7 bases remained unmatched.

The CDR3 nucleotides read TGTGCCACCAGTCCGGCTCCCGGGACGGAAACCTACGAGCAGTACTTC. Amino acids: CATSPAPGTETYEQYF. The chain joins TRBV24-1 to TRBJ2-7; D assignment may be TRBD1 or TRBD2 (5 bases each). Germline lookup yields CDR1 KGHDR and CDR2 SFDVKD. CDR3 size: 16 residues. Trimming shortened V by 6 bases and J by 2 bases, and 19 bases separated the two germline ends.

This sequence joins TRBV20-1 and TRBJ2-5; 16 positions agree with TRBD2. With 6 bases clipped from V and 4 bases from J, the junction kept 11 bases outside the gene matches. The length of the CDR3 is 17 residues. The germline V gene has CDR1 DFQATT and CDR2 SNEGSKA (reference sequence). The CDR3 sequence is CSAGPGLAGGPGETQYF. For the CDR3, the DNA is TGCAGTGCCGGACCGGGACTAGCGGGAGGGCCTGGAGAGACCCAGTACTTC.

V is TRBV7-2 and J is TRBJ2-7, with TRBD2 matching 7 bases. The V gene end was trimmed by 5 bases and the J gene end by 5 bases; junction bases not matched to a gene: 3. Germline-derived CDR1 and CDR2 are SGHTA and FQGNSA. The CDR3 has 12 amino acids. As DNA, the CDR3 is TGTGCCAGCAGCGGACTAGATGACGAGCAGTACTTC. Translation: CASSGLDDEQYF. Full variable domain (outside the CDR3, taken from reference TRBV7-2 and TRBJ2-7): GAGVSQSPSNKVTEKGKDVELRCDPISGHTALYWYRQSLGQGLEFLIYFQGNSAPDKSGLPSDRFSAERTGGSVSTLTIQRTQQEDSAVYLCASSGLDDEQYFGPGTRLTVT.

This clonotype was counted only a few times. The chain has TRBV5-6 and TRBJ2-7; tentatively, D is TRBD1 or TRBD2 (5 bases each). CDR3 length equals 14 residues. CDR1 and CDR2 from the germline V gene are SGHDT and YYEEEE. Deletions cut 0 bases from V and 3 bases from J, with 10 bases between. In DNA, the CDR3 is TGTGCCAGCAGCTTGGGAGGGACGTTCTACGAGCAGTACTTC. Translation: CASSLGGTFYEQYF.

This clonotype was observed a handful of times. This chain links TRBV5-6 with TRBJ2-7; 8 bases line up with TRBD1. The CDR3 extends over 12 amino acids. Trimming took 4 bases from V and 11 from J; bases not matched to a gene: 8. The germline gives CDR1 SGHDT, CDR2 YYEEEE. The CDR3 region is CASSRDRLVEYF. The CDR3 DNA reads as TGTGCCAGCAGCCGGGACAGGCTTGTAGAGTACTTC.

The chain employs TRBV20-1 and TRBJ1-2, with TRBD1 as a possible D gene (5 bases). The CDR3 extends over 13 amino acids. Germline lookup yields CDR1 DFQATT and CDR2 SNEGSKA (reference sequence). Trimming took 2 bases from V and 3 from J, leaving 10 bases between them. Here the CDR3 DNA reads TGCAGTGCTAGATCGACAGACGACTATGGCTACACCTTC. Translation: CSARSTDDYGYTF.

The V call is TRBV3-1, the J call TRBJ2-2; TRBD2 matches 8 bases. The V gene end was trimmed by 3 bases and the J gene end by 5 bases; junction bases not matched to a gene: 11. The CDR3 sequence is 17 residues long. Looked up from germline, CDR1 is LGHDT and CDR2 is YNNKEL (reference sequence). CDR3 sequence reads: CASSHFYIAGWTGELFF. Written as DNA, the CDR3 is TGTGCCAGCAGCCATTTCTATATAGCGGGATGGACCGGGGAGCTGTTTTTT.

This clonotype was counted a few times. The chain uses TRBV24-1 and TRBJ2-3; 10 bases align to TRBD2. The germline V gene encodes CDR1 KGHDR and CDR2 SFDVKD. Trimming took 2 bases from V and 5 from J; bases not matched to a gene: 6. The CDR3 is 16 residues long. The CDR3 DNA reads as TGTGCCACCAGTGATTGGGCTAGCGGGAGAGGAGATACGCAGTATTTT. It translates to CATSDWASGRGDTQYF.

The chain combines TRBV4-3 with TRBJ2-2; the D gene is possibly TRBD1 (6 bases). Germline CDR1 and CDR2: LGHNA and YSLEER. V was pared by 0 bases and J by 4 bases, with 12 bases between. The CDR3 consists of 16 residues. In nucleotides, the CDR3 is TGCGCCAGCAGCCAAGACGCCAGGGGAAGCACCGGGGAGCTGTTTTTT. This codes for CASSQDARGSTGELFF.

The CDR3 DNA follows: TGTGCCAGCAGTAACAGGGCTGCCCCCTACGAGCAGTACTTC. This codes for CASSNRAAPYEQYF. The chain joins TRBV28 to TRBJ2-7; D possibly corresponds to TRBD1 (6 bases). CDR1 is MDHEN, CDR2 SYDVKM, per germline. The CDR3 extends over 14 amino acids. V shed 5 bases and J shed 2 bases, with 13 bases lying between them.

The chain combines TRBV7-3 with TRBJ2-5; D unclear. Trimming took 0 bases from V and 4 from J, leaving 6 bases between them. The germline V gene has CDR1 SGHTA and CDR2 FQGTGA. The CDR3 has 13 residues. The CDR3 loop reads CASSLTLGETQYF. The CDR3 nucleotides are TGTGCCAGCAGCTTAACGTTAGGAGAGACCCAGTACTTC.

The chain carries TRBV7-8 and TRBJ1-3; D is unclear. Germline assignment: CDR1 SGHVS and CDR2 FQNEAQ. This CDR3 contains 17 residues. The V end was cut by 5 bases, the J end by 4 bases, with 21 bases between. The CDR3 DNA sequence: TGTGCCAGCAGCCATAAAAGTCGAAGCTCGTGGGGAAACACCATATATTTT. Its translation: CASSHKSRSSWGNTIYF. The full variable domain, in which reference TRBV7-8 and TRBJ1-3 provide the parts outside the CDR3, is GAGVSQSPRYKVAKRGQDVALRCDPISGHVSLFWYQQALGQGPEFLTYFQNEAQLDKSGLPSDRFFAERPEGSVSTLKIQRTQQEDSAVYLCASSHKSRSSWGNTIYFGEGSWLTVV.

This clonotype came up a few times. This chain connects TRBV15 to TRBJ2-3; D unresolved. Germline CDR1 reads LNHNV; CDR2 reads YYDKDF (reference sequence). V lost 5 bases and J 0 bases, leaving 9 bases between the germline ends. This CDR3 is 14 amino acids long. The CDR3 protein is CATSPSGSTDTQYF. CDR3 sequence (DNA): TGTGCCACCAGCCCCTCCGGTAGCACAGATACGCAGTATTTT.

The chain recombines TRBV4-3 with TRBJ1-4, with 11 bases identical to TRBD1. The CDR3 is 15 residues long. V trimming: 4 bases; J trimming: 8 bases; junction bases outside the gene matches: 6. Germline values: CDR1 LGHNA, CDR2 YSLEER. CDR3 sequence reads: CASSPDRGHAEKLFF. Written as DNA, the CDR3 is TGCGCCAGCAGCCCGGACAGGGGGCACGCAGAAAAACTGTTTTTT.

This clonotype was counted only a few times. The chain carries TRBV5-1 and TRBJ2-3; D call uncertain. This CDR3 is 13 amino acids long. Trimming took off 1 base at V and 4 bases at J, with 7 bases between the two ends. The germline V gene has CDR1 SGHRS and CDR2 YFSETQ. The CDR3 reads CASSLFAADTQYF. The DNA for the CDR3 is TGCGCCAGCAGCTTGTTCGCCGCAGATACGCAGTATTTT.

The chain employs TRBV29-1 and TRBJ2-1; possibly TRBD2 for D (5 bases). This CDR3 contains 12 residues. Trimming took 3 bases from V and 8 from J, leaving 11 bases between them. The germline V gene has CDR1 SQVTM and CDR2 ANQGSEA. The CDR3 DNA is TGCAGCGTTGAGGGAGAATGGGATGAGCAGTTCTTC. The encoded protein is CSVEGEWDEQFF.

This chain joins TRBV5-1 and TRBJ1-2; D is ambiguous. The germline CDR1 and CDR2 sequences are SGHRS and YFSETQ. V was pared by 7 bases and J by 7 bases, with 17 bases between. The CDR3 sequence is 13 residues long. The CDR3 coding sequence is TGCGCCAGCCGTCCGATGCAGAGTGCTGGCTACACCTTC. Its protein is CASRPMQSAGYTF.

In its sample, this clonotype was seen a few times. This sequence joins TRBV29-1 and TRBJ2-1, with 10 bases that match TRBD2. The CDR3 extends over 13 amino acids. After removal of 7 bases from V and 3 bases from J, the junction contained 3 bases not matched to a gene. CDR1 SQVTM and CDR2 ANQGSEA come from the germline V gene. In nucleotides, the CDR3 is TGCAGCGCCACTAGCGGGGACTACAATGAGCAGTTCTTC. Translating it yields CSATSGDYNEQFF.

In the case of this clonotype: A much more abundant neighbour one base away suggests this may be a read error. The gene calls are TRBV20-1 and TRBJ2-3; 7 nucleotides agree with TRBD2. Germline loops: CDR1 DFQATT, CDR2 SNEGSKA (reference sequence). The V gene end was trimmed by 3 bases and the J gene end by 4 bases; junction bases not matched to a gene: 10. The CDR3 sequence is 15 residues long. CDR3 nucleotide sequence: TGCAGTGCTAGCGGACTAGTGGGAGGGGCAGATACGCAGTATTTT. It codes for CSASGLVGGADTQYF.

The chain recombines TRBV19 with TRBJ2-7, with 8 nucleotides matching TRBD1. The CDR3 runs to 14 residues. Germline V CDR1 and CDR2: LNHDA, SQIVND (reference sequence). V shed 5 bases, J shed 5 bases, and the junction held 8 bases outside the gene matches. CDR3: CASSGQGARNEQYF. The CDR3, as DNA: TGTGCCAGTAGTGGGCAGGGGGCGAGGAACGAGCAGTACTTC.

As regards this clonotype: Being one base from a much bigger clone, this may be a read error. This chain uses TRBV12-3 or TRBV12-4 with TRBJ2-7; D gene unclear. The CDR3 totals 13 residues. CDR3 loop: CATSSDTSYEQYF. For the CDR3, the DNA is TGTGCCACCAGTTCAGACACCTCCTACGAGCAGTACTTC.

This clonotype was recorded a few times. The CDR3 sequence is CSARDPGRNEQFF. The CDR3 DNA is TGCAGTGCTAGAGACCCAGGGCGGAATGAGCAGTTCTTC. The V gene is TRBV20-1, the J gene TRBJ2-1; D might be TRBD1 (5 bases). CDR1 DFQATT and CDR2 SNEGSKA come from the germline V gene (reference sequence). The CDR3 has 13 residues. V was shortened by 0 bases and J by 7 bases, with 10 bases between the two germline ends.

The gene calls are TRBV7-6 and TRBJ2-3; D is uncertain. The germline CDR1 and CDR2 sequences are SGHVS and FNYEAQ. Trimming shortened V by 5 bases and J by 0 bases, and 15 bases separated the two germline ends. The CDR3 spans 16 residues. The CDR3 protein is CASSPRRGPSTDTQYF. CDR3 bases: TGTGCCAGCAGCCCCCGCCGTGGCCCTAGCACAGATACGCAGTATTTT.

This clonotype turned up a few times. This CDR3 is CASSLQPAGDRELFF. The CDR3 region has the DNA TGTGCCAGCAGTTTACAGCCAGCGGGAGACCGGGAGCTGTTTTTT. The chain recombines TRBV12-3 or TRBV12-4 with TRBJ2-2; 8 bases match TRBD2. The length of the CDR3 is 15 residues. V shed 2 bases, J shed 9 bases, and the junction held 8 bases outside the gene matches.

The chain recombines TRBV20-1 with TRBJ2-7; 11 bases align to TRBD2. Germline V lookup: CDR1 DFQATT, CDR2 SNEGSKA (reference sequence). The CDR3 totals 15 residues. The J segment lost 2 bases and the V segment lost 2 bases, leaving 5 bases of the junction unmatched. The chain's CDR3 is CSARPVAGGPYEQYF. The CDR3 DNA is TGCAGTGCTAGACCAGTAGCGGGAGGGCCCTACGAGCAGTACTTC.